This T cell receptor beta chain was captured in a study of blood T cell repertoires in COVID-19. The J segment lost 4 bases and the V segment lost 1 base, leaving 8 bases of the junction unmatched. This CDR3 is 16 amino acids long. Germline V CDR1 and CDR2: SGHTA, FQGNSA. In the authors' workflow: Nucleated cell counts were estimated from reference gene primer amplification. Measured with immunoSEQ multiplex PCR; TCRdb has only the in-frame clones, and not every one. Clone size and the V and J calls come from that table; the DNA yielded D and trimming. Of 130,000 or so clones in the sample, approximately 87% were seen once.

The chain links TRBV7-2 to TRBJ2-5; 8 nucleotides align to TRBD2. The sequence was obtained from a woman aged 45 to 65 with acute or convalescent COVID-19. Material for sequencing was peripheral blood. The CDR3 region has the DNA TGTGCCAGCAGCTTAGGAGGTAGCGGGGTGGGAGAGACCCAGTACTTC. Amino acids: CASSLGGSGVGETQYF.